The 17 T cell receptor beta chains listed next were all sequenced from one sample in a study of CD8 T cells in ankylosing spondylitis. TCRdb recomputed calls from the 5' RACE reads with MiXCR, one row per CDR3 protein. This table holds around 320,000 distinct CDR3 sequences, less than 25% found once. The specimen sequenced was blood, either unsorted or a sorted T cell fraction (not recorded which). These receptor sequences come from a female donor with ankylosing spondylitis or in good health (not recorded which).

This clonotype showed up just a few times. The V call is TRBV6-5, the J call TRBJ1-4; D gene ambiguous. The CDR3 sequence is 14 residues long. In germline, CDR1 is MNHEY, CDR2 SVGAGI. The germline V and J ends were trimmed by 2 bases and 8 bases, with 12 bases remaining between them. The CDR3 region has the DNA TGTGCCAGCAGTTACCGAGGGAGCTGGGAAAAACTGTTTTTT. It is translated as CASSYRGSWEKLFF.

In this sample, this clonotype turned up a few times. The V gene is TRBV25-1, the J gene TRBJ2-1; D is perhaps TRBD1 or TRBD2 (5 bases each). The CDR3 length is 15 residues. V gave up 2 bases and J gave up 9 bases, with 17 bases separating them. Germline V gives CDR1 MGHDK, CDR2 SYGVNS. The CDR3 sequence: CASSEVGPTRGEQFF. The DNA of the CDR3 is TGTGCCAGCAGTGAAGTAGGCCCCACTAGGGGTGAGCAGTTCTTC.

The J gene is TRBJ2-1, the V gene TRBV20-1, with a possible D match to TRBD2 (5 bases). CDR3 size: 11 residues. Germline values: CDR1 DFQATT, CDR2 SNEGSKA (reference sequence). V lost 6 bases to trimming and J lost 7 bases, with 10 bases between them. The CDR3 loop reads CSADSGNEQFF. The CDR3 DNA reads as TGCAGTGCGGACTCAGGTAATGAGCAGTTCTTC.

This clonotype occurred a few times. J is TRBJ2-1 and V is TRBV7-2, with D unresolved. Germline V gene lookup returns CDR1 SGHTA and CDR2 FQGNSA. This CDR3 region has 12 residues. Trimming took off 4 bases at V and 10 bases at J, with 11 bases between the two ends. In nucleotides, the CDR3 is TGTGCCAGCAGCTGGTCTGTGGAGGAGCAGTTCTTC. This gives the protein CASSWSVEEQFF.

This clonotype appeared a few times. The chain is built from TRBV5-1 and TRBJ2-7; unclear D gene. This CDR3 comprises 14 residues. The germline gives CDR1 SGHRS, CDR2 YFSETQ. Trimming cost V 6 bases and J 2 bases, with 15 bases left between them. The CDR3 spells CASTQTAGPYEQYF. The DNA of the CDR3 is TGCGCCAGCACCCAAACGGCTGGACCCTACGAGCAGTACTTC.

Worth noting for this clonotype: Germline is not matched at one junction end, which may reflect a read error. The rearrangement joins TRBV6-2 or TRBV6-3 to TRBJ1-1; D not certain. CDR3 length: 13 residues. Germline lookup yields CDR1 MNHEY and CDR2 SVGEGT. The chain's CDR3 is CASWAVLNTEASF. CDR3 in DNA: TGTGCCAGTTGGGCAGTCTTGAACACTGAAGCTTCCTTT.

The J gene is TRBJ2-1, the V gene TRBV19; 9 bases are shared with TRBD2. J lost 5 bases, V lost 2 bases, and 7 bases had no gene match. The CDR3 covers 16 residues. The germline CDR1 and CDR2 sequences are LNHDA and SQIVND (reference sequence). In DNA form, the CDR3 reads TGTGCCAGTAGTATAACTGGCGGGAGGGCCGACAATGAGCAGTTCTTC. It specifies CASSITGGRADNEQFF.

This clonotype was counted at least ten times. This chain connects TRBV25-1 to TRBJ2-7; the D gene is possibly TRBD2 (6 bases). Between the trimmed V and J ends, which lost 1 base and 3 bases, there was a span of 13 bases. CDR3 length equals 15 residues. Germline CDR1 and CDR2: MGHDK and SYGVNS. The CDR3 region has the DNA TGTGCCAGCAGTGAATGGGGGGACGGTAACTACGAGCAGTACTTC. The encoded protein is CASSEWGDGNYEQYF.

The sample holds a few counts of this clonotype. CDR3 sequence: CASSQGRTAKNIQYF. The CDR3 region has the DNA TGTGCCAGCAGCCAAGGTCGAACAGCCAAAAACATTCAGTACTTC. The V gene is TRBV3-1, the J gene TRBJ2-4; D is undetermined. Germline V gives CDR1 LGHDT, CDR2 YNNKEL (reference sequence). Trimming removed 1 base at V and 0 bases at J, with 7 bases between. This CDR3 is built from 15 residues.

Comment on this clonotype: The germline gene is not matched at one end of the junction; a read error may be the cause. V is TRBV27 and J is TRBJ2-6, with D perhaps matching TRBD1 or TRBD2 (5 bases each). This CDR3 contains 14 residues. Germline-derived CDR1 and CDR2 are MNHEY and SMNVEV (reference sequence). This chain's CDR3 is CASRLGAGANVPTF. In nucleotides, the CDR3 is TGTGCCAGCCGCCTGGGAGCTGGGGCCAACGTCCCGACTTTC.

J is TRBJ2-1 and V is TRBV9; the match to TRBD2 covers 9 bases. The trim removed 3 bases at V and 7 bases at J, leaving 11 bases unmatched. This CDR3 contains 16 residues. The V gene's germline CDR1 is SGDLS and CDR2 YYNGEE. The CDR3 DNA is TGTGCCAGCAGCGGGGCGCTAGCGGGACAGACGAATGAGCAGTTCTTC. As protein: CASSGALAGQTNEQFF.

The chain uses TRBV5-5 and TRBJ2-1, with 13 bases aligning to TRBD2. Germline loops: CDR1 SGHKS, CDR2 YYEKEE (reference sequence). The CDR3 length is 15 residues. V gave up 4 bases and J gave up 4 bases; unmatched junction bases: 2. CDR3 nucleotide sequence: TGTGCCAGCAGCCCGACTAGCGGGAGGTACAATGAGCAGTTCTTC. Translation: CASSPTSGRYNEQFF.

The chain couples TRBV2 to TRBJ2-1; 7 nucleotides match TRBD2. The germline gives CDR1 SNHLY, CDR2 FYNNEI. The CDR3 consists of 14 residues. The trim removed 10 bases at V and 6 bases at J, leaving 12 bases unmatched. Written as DNA, the CDR3 is TGTGCCACCCAGGAACTAGCGCCAGTCAATGAGCAGTTCTTC. Translating it yields CATQELAPVNEQFF.

This clonotype was seen at least ten times. This chain connects TRBV12-3 or TRBV12-4 to TRBJ2-3; D perhaps matches TRBD2 (5 bases). V lost 5 bases to trimming and J lost 1 base, with 10 bases between them. CDR3 size: 14 residues. The DNA of the CDR3 is TGTGCCAGCAGTACTAGTCCTGGCACAGATACGCAGTATTTT. It is translated as CASSTSPGTDTQYF.

This clonotype occurred a few times. This chain uses TRBV5-1 with TRBJ2-1; the match to TRBD2 covers 10 bases. The CDR3 extends over 15 amino acids. Looked up from germline, CDR1 is SGHRS and CDR2 is YFSETQ. The junction had 4 bases not matched to a gene; V was cut back by 0 bases and J by 7 bases. CDR3: CASSLAGLAANEQFF. CDR3 nucleotide sequence: TGCGCCAGCAGCTTGGCCGGACTAGCGGCAAATGAGCAGTTCTTC.

This clonotype was seen at least ten times. The J gene is TRBJ1-2, the V gene TRBV29-1; possible D gene TRBD1, 6 bases. Germline lookup yields CDR1 SQVTM and CDR2 ANQGSEA. V lost 7 bases and J lost 8, with 17 bases in between. The CDR3 is 12 amino acids. The CDR3, as DNA: TGCAGCGCCAACTGGGGGGGACAAGGCTACACCTTC. It yields the protein CSANWGGQGYTF.

The chain has TRBV7-2 and TRBJ1-6, with D uncertain. In germline, CDR1 is SGHTA, CDR2 FQGNSA. Trimming cost V 4 bases and J 6 bases, with 10 bases left between them. This CDR3 region has 14 residues. In DNA, the CDR3 is TGTGCCAGCAGCTCGACTGCTGTTAATTCACCCCTCCACTTT. Translating it yields CASSSTAVNSPLHF.